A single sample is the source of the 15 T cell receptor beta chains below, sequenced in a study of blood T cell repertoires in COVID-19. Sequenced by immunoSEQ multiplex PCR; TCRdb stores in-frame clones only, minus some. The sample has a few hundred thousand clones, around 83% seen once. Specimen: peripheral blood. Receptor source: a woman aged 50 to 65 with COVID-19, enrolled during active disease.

The CDR3 loop is CASSSGTGKIGNTEAFF. DNA for the CDR3: TGTGCCAGCAGCTCAGGGACAGGGAAAATAGGGAACACTGAAGCTTTCTTT. The chain has TRBV7-8 and TRBJ1-1; TRBD1 agrees at 9 bases. The CDR3 totals 17 residues. CDR1 SGHVS and CDR2 FQNEAQ come from the germline V gene. V gave up 4 bases and J gave up 1 base; unmatched junction bases: 10.

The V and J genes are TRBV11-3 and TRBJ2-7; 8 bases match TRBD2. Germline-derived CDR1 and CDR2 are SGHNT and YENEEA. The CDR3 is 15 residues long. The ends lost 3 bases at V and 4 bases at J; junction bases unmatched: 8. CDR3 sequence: CASSFYSGDFYEQYF. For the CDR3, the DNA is TGTGCCAGCAGCTTCTATAGCGGGGACTTTTACGAGCAGTACTTC.

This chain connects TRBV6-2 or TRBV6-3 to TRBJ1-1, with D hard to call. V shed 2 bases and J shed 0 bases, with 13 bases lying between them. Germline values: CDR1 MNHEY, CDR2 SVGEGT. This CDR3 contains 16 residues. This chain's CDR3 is CASSYTPSTMNTEAFF. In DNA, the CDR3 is TGTGCCAGCAGTTACACTCCCTCTACCATGAACACTGAAGCTTTCTTT.

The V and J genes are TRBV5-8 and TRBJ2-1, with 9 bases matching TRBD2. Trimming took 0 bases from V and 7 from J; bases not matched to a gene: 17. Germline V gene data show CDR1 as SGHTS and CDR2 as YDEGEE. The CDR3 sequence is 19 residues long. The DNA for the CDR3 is TGTGCCAGCAGCTTGGATGGGCGGGGGGGCCAGTTTTACAAGAATGAGCAGTTCTTC. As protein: CASSLDGRGGQFYKNEQFF.

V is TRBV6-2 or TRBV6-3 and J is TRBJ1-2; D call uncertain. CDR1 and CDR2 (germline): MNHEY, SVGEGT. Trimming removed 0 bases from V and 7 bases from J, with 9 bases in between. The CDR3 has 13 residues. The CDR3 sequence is CASSYSWGGGYTF. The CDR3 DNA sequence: TGTGCCAGCAGTTACTCCTGGGGAGGTGGCTACACCTTC.

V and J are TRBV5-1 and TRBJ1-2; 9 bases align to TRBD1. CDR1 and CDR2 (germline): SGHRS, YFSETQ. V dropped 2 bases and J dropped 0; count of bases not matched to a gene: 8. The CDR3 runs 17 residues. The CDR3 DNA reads TGCGCCAGCAGCTTAGGGACAGGGAGTAGAACTAACTATGGCTACACCTTC. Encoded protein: CASSLGTGSRTNYGYTF. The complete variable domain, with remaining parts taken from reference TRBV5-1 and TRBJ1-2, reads KAGVTQTPRYLIKTRGQQVTLSCSPISGHRSVSWYQQTPGQGLQFLFEYFSETQRNKGNFPGRFSGRQFSNSRSEMNVSTLELGDSALYLCASSLGTGSRTNYGYTFGSGTRLTVV.

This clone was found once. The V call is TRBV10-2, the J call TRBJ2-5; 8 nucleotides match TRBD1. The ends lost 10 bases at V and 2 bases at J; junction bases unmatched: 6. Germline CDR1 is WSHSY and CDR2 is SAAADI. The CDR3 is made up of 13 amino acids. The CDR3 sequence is CATIDRGQETQYF. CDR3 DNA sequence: TGCGCCACCATCGACAGGGGACAAGAGACCCAGTACTTC.

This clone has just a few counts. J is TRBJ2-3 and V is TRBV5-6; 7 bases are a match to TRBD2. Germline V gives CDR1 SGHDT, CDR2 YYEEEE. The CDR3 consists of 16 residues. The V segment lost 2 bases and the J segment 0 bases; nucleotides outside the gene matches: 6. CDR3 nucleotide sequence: TGTGCCAGCAGCTTTCGGCTAGCGGAGAGCACAGATACGCAGTATTTT. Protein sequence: CASSFRLAESTDTQYF.

The CDR3 nucleotides are TGTGCCAGCAGCCCTAGACAGGGAAATGAGGCTTTCTTT. As protein: CASSPRQGNEAFF. V usage is TRBV11-3 and J usage is TRBJ1-1; 7 nucleotides agree with TRBD1. The V gene's germline CDR1 is SGHNT and CDR2 YENEEA. The CDR3 has 13 residues. With V trimmed by 5 bases and J by 11 bases, 11 bases remained unmatched. Based on the CDR3 plus reference TRBV11-3 and TRBJ1-1, the full variable domain is EAGVVQSPRYKIIEKKQPVAFWCNPISGHNTLYWYLQNLGQGPELLIRYENEEAVDDSQLPKDRFSAERLKGVDSTLKIQPAELGDSAVYLCASSPRQGNEAFFGQGTRLTVV.

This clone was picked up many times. In DNA form, the CDR3 reads TGTGCCAGCAGTTACGTCCGGGACAGGGGTGGCTACACCTTC. As protein: CASSYVRDRGGYTF. The chain employs TRBV6-6 and TRBJ1-2; 10 bases line up with TRBD1. The V and J ends lost 2 bases and 7 bases, in that order; junction bases with no gene match: 4. Germline loops: CDR1 MNHNY, CDR2 SVGAGI (reference sequence). This CDR3 is 14 amino acids long.

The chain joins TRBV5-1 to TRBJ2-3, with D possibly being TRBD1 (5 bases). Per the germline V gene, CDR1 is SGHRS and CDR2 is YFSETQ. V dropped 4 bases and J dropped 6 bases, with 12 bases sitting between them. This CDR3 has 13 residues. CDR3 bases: TGCGCCAGCAGCACACAGGACGGGGATACGCAGTATTTT. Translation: CASSTQDGDTQYF.

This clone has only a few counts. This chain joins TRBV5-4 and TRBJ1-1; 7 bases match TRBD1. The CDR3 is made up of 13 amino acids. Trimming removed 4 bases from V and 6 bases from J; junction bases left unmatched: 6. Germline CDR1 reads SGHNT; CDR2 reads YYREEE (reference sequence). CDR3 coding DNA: TGTGCCAGCAGCACCCCGACAGGGCCTGAAGCTTTCTTT. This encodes CASSTPTGPEAFF.

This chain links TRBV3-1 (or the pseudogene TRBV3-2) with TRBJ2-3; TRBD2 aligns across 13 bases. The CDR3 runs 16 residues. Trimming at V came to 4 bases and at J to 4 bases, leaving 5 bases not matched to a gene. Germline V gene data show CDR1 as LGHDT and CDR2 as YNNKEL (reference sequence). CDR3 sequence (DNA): TGTGCCAGCAGCCTCATGGGACTAGCGGGGCCAGATACGCAGTATTTT. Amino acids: CASSLMGLAGPDTQYF.

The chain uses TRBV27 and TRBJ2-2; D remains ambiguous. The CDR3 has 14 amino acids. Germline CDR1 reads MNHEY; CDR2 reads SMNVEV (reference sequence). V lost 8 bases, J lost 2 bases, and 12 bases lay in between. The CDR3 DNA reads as TGTGCCAGCGGCAGGAAATTTAACACCGGGGAGCTGTTTTTT. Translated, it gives CASGRKFNTGELFF.

DNA of the CDR3: TGTGCCAGCAGTCCGGACAGGGAGAGCCGTAATTCACCCCTCCACTTT. It translates to CASSPDRESRNSPLHF. The chain is built from TRBV7-8 and TRBJ1-6; 8 nucleotides line up with TRBD1. Germline-derived CDR1 and CDR2 are SGHVS and FQNEAQ. V shed 6 bases and J 6 bases; nucleotides not matched to a gene: 10. The CDR3 runs 16 residues. Together with reference TRBV7-8 and TRBJ1-6, the CDR3 gives the full variable domain: GAGVSQSPRYKVAKRGQDVALRCDPISGHVSLFWYQQALGQGPEFLTYFQNEAQLDKSGLPSDRFFAERPEGSVSTLKIQRTQQEDSAVYLCASSPDRESRNSPLHFGNGTRLTVT.